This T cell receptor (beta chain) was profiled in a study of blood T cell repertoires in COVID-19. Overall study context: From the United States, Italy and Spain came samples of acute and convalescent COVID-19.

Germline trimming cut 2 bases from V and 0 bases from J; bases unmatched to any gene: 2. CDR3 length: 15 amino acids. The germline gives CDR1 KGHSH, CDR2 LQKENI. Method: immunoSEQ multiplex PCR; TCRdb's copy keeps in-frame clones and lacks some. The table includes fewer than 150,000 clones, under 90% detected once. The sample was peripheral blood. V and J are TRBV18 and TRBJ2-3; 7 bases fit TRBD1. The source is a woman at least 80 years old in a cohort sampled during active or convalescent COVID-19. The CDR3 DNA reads TGTGCCAGCTCACCAAGGGACAGTAGCACAGATACGCAGTATTTT. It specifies CASSPRDSSTDTQYF.